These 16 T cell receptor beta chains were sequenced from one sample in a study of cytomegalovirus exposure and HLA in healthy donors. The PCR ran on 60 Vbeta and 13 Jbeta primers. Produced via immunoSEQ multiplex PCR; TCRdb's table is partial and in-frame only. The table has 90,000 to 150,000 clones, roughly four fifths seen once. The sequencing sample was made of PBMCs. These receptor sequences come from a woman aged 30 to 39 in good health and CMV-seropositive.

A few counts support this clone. CDR3 sequence (DNA): TGCAGCGCCGATCAAGCGGAGACTACGGGGGGCTACACCTTC. It codes for CSADQAETTGGYTF. V and J are TRBV29-1 and TRBJ1-2; the D is unclear. This CDR3 is built from 14 residues. Trimming stripped 7 bases from V and 8 bases from J, with 23 bases between. Germline V gene lookup returns CDR1 SQVTM and CDR2 ANQGSEA.

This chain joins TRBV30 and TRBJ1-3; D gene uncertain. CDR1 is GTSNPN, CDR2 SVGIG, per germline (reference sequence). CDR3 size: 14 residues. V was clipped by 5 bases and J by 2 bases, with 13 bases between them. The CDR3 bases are TGTGCCTGGGGCGAGGGAACACCTGGAAACACCATATATTTT. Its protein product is CAWGEGTPGNTIYF.

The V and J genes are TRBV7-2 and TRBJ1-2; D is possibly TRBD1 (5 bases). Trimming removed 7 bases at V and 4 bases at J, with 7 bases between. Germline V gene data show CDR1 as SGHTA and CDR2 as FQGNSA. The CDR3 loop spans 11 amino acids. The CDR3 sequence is CASKQGYGYTF. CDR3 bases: TGTGCCAGCAAGCAGGGCTATGGCTACACCTTC.

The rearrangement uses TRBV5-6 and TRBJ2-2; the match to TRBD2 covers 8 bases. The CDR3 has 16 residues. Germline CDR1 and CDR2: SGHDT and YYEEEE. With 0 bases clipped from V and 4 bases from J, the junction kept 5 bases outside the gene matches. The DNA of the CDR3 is TGTGCCAGCAGCTTGGTCGGGACTAGTCGCACCGGGGAGCTGTTTTTT. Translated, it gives CASSLVGTSRTGELFF.

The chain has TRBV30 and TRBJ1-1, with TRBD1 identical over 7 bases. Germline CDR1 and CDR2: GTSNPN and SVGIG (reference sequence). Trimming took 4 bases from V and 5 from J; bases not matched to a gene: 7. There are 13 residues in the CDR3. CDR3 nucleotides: TGTGCCTGGACCCGGGACAGAGGTACTGAAGCTTTCTTT. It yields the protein CAWTRDRGTEAFF.

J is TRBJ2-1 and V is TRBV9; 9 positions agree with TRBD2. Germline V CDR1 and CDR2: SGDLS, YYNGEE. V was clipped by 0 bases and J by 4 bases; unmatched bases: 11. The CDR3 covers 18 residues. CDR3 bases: TGTGCCAGCAGCGTAGAGGGGGGATTGGCGGGGGGGTACAATGAGCAGTTCTTC. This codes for CASSVEGGLAGGYNEQFF.

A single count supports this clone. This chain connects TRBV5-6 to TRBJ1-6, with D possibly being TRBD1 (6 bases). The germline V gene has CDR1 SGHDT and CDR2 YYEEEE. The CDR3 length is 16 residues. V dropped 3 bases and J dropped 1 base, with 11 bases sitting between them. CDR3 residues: CASSSADSSYNSPLHF. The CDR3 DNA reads TGTGCCAGCAGCTCCGCGGACAGTTCCTATAATTCACCCCTCCACTTT.

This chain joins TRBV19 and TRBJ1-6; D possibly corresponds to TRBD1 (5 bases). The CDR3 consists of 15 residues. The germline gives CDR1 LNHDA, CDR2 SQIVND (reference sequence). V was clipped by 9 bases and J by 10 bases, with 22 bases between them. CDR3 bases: TGTGCCAGCAAAAACGTGGAAGGGGTTGAATCACCCCTCCACTTT. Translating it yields CASKNVEGVESPLHF.

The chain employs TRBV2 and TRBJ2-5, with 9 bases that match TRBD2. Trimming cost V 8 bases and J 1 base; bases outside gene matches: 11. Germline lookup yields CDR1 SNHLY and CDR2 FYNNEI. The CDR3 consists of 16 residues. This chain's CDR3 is CASRGSGGGAQETQYF. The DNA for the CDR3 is TGTGCCAGCCGAGGGTCGGGCGGGGGGGCCCAAGAGACCCAGTACTTC.

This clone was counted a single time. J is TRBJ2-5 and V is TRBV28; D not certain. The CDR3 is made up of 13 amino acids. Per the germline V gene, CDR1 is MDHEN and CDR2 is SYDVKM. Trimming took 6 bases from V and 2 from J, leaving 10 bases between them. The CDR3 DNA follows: TGTGCCAGCAGCTGGCCCTTTCAAGAGACCCAGTACTTC. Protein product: CASSWPFQETQYF. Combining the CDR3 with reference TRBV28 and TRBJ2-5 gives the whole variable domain DVKVTQSSRYLVKRTGEKVFLECVQDMDHENMFWYRQDPGLGLRLIYFSYDVKMKEKGDIPEGYSVSREKKERFSLILESASTNQTSMYLCASSWPFQETQYFGPGTRLLVL.

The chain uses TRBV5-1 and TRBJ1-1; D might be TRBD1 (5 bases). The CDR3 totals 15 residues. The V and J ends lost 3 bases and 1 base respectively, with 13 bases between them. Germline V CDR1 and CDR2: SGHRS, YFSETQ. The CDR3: CASSSQGLKNTEAFF. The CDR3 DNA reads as TGCGCCAGCAGCTCTCAGGGTTTAAAGAACACTGAAGCTTTCTTT.

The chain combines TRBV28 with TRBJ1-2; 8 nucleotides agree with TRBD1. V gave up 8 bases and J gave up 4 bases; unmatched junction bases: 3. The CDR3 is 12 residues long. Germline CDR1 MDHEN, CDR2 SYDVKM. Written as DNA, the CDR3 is TGTGCCAGCGGAGACAGGGGCTATGGCTACACCTTC. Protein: CASGDRGYGYTF.

The CDR3 loop reads CASSPPHMGQTFYEQYF. The CDR3 DNA is TGTGCCAGCAGTCCACCCCATATGGGACAGACTTTCTACGAGCAGTACTTC. This chain uses TRBV28 with TRBJ2-7; 7 nucleotides agree with TRBD1. Unmatched junction bases numbered 16, after V lost 5 bases and J lost 3 bases. Germline CDR1 reads MDHEN; CDR2 reads SYDVKM. This CDR3 is built from 17 residues.

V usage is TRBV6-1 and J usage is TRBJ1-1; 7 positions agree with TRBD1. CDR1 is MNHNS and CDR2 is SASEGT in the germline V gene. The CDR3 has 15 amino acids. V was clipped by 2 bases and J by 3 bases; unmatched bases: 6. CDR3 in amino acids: CASSETGALDTEAFF. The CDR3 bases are TGTGCCAGCAGTGAAACAGGGGCTCTGGACACTGAAGCTTTCTTT.

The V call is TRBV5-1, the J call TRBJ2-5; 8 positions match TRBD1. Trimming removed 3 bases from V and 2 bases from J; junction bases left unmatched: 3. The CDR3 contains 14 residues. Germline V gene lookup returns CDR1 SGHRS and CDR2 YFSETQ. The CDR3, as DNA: TGCGCCAGCAGCTGGGGGACAGGACAAGAGACCCAGTACTTC. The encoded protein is CASSWGTGQETQYF.

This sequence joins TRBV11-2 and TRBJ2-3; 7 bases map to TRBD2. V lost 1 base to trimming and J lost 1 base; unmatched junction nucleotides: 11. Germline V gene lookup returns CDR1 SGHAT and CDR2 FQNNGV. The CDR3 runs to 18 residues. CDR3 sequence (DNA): TGTGCCAGCAGCTTAGTCCCCCCGGGAGGACTCCGCACAGATACGCAGTATTTT. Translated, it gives CASSLVPPGGLRTDTQYF.